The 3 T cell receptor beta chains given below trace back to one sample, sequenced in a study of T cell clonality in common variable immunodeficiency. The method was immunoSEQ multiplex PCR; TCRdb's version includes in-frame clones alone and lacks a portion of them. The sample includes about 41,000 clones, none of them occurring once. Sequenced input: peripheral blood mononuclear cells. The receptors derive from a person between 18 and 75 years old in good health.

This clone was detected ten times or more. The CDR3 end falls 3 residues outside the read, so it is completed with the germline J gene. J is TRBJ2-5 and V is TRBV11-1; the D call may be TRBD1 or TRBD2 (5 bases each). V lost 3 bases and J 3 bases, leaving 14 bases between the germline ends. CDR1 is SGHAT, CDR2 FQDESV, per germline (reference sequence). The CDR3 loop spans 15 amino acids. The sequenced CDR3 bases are TGTGCCAGCAGCTTGGGGCAGGGAGTGAAAGAGACC. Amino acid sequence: CASSLGQGVKET. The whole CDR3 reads CASSLGQGVKETQYF.

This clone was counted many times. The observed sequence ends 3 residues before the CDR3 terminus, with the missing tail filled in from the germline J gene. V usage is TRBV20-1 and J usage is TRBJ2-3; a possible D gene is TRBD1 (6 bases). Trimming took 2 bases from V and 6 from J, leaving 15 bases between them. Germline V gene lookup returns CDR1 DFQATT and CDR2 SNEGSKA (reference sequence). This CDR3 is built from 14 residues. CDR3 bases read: TGCAGTGCTAGATCCCTCTACAGGGTTGATACG. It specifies CSARSLYRVDT. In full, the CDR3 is CSARSLYRVDTQYF.

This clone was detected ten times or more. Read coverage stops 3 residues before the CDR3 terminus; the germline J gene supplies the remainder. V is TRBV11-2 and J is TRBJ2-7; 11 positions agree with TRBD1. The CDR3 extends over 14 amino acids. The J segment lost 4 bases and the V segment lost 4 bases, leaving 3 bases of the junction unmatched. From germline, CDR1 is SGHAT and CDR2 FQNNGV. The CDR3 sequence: CASSYGTGGYEQYF. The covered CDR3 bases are TGTGCCAGCAGCTACGGGACAGGGGGTTACGAG. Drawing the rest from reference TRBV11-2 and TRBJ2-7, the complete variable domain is EAGVAQSPRYKIIEKRQSVAFWCNPISGHATLYWYQQILGQGPKLLIQFQNNGVVDDSQLPKDRFSAERLKGVDSTLKIQPAKLEDSAVYLCASSYGTGGYEQYFGPGTRLTVT.